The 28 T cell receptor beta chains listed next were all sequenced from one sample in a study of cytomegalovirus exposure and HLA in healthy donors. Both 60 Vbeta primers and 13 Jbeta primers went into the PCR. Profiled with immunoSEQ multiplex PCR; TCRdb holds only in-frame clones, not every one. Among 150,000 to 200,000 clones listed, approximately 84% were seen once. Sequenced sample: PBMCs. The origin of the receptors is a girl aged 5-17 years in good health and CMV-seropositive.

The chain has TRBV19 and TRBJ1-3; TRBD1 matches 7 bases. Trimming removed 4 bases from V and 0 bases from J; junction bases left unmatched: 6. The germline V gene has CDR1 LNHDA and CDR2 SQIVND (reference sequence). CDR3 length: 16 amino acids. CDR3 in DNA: TGTGCCAGTAGTACCGACAGGGACAGCTCTGGAAACACCATATATTTT. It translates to CASSTDRDSSGNTIYF.

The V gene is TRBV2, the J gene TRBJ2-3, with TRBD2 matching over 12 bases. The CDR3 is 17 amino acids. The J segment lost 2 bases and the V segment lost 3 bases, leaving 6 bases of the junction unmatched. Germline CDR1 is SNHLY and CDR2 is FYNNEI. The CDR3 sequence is CASSDPGLAGNTDTQYF. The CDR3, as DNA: TGTGCCAGCAGTGACCCCGGACTAGCGGGGAACACAGATACGCAGTATTTT.

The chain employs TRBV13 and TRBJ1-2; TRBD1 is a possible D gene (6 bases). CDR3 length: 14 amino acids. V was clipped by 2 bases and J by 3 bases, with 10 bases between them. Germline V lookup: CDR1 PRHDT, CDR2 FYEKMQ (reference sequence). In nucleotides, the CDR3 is TGTGCCAGCAGCTTATGGCGGACAGACTATGGCTACACCTTC. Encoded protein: CASSLWRTDYGYTF.

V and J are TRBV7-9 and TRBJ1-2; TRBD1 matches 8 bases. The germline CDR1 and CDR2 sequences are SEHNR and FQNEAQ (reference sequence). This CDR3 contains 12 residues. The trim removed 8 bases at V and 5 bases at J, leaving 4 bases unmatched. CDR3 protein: CASHGTGYGYTF. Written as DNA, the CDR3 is TGTGCCAGCCACGGGACAGGTTATGGCTACACCTTC.

CDR3: CASSVATGSDQGGGYTF. The CDR3 DNA reads as TGTGCCAGCAGCGTAGCTACGGGGAGCGACCAAGGAGGTGGCTACACCTTC. The chain links TRBV9 to TRBJ1-2; no reliable D call. The V end was cut by 0 bases, the J end by 7 bases, with 22 bases between. CDR1 is SGDLS, CDR2 YYNGEE, per germline. CDR3 length equals 17 residues. Looking up the rest from reference TRBV9 and TRBJ1-2 gives the full variable domain: DSGVTQTPKHLITATGQRVTLRCSPRSGDLSVYWYQQSLDQGLQFLIQYYNGEERAKGNILERFSAQQFPDLHSELNLSSLELGDSALYFCASSVATGSDQGGGYTFGSGTRLTVV.

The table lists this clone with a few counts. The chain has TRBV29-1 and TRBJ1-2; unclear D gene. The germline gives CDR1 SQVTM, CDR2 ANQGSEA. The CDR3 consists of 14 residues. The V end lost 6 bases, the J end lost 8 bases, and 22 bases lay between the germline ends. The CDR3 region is CSVAPLSGVEGYTF. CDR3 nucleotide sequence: TGCAGCGTGGCCCCACTTAGCGGGGTGGAGGGCTACACCTTC.

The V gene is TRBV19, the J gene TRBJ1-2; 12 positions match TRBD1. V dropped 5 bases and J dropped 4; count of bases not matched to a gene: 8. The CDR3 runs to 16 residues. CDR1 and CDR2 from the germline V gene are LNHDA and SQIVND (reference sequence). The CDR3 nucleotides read TGTGCCAGTAGTCCCTCAGGGGGACAGGGGGCCTATGGCTACACCTTC. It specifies CASSPSGGQGAYGYTF.

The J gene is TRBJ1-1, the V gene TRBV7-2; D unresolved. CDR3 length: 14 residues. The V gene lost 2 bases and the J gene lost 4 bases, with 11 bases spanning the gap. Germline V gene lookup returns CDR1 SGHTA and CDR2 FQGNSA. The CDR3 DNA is TGTGCCAGCAGCTTATGGGCCACGACCACTGAAGCTTTCTTT. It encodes CASSLWATTTEAFF. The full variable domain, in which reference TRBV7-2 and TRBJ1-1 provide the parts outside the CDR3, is GAGVSQSPSNKVTEKGKDVELRCDPISGHTALYWYRQSLGQGLEFLIYFQGNSAPDKSGLPSDRFSAERTGGSVSTLTIQRTQQEDSAVYLCASSLWATTTEAFFGQGTRLTVV.

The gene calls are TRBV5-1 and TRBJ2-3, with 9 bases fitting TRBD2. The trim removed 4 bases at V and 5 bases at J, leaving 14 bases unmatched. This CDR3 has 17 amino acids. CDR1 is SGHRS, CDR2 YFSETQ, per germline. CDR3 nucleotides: TGCGCCAGCAGCCCCAATACAGGCCTAGCGGGGATAGATACGCAGTATTTT. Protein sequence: CASSPNTGLAGIDTQYF.

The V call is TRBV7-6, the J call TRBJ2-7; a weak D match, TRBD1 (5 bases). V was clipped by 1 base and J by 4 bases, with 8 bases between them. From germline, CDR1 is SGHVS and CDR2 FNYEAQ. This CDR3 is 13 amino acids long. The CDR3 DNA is TGTGCCAGCAGCTTAGGGGGCGGTTACGAGCAGTACTTC. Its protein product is CASSLGGGYEQYF. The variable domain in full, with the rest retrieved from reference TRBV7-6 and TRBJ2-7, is GAGVSQSPRYKVTKRGQDVALRCDPISGHVSLYWYRQALGQGPEFLTYFNYEAQQDKSGLPNDRFSAERPEGSISTLTIQRTEQRDSAMYRCASSLGGGYEQYFGPGTRLTVT.

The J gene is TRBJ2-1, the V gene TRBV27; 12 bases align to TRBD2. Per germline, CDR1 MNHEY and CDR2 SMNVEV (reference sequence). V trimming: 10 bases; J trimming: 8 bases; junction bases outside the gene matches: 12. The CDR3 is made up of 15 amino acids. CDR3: CATYDLAGGRDEQFF. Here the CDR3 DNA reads TGTGCCACCTACGACCTAGCGGGGGGGAGGGATGAGCAGTTCTTC.

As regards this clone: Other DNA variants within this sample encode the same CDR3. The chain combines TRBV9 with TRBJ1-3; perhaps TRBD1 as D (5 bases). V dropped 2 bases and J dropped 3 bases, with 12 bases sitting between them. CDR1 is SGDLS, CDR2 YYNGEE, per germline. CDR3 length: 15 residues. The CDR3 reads CASSVQGSSGNTIYF. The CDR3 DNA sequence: TGTGCCAGCAGCGTTCAGGGTTCGAGTGGAAACACCATATATTTT.

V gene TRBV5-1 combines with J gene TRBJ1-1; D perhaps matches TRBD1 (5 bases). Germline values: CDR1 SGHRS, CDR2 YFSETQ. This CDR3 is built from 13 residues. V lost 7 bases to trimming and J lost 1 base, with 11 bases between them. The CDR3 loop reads CASGHGGNTEAFF. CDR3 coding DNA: TGCGCCAGCGGTCACGGGGGGAACACTGAAGCTTTCTTT.

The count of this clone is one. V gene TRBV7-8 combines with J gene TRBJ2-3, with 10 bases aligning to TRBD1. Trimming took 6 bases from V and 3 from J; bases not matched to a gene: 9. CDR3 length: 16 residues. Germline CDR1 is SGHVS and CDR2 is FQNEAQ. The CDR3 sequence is CASRHRPGQGTDTQYF. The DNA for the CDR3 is TGTGCCAGCAGACATAGACCGGGACAGGGGACAGATACGCAGTATTTT.

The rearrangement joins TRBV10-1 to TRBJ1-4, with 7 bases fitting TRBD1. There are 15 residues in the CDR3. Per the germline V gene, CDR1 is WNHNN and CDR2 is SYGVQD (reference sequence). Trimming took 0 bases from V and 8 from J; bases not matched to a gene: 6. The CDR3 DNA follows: TGCGCCAGCAGTGAGTCGAGTAGGACAGGAGAAAAACTGTTTTTT. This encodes CASSESSRTGEKLFF.

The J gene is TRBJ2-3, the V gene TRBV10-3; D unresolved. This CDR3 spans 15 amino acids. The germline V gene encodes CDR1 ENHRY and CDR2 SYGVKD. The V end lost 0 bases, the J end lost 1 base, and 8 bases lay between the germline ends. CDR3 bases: TGTGCCATCAGTGAGTCCGAGGCGGGCACAGATACGCAGTATTTT. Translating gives CAISESEAGTDTQYF.

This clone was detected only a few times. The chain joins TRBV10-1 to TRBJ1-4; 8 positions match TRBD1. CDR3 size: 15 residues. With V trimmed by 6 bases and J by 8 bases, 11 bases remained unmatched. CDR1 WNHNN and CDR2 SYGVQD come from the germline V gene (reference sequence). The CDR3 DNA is TGCGCCAGCAGCCCTGTGGCAGGGGGCAACGAAAAACTGTTTTTT. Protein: CASSPVAGGNEKLFF.

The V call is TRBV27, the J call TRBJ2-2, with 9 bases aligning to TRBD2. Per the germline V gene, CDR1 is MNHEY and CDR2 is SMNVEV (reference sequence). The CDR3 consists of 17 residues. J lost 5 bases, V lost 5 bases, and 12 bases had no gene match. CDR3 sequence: CASSASPRLAGTGELFF. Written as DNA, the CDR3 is TGTGCCAGCAGTGCCTCACCGCGTCTAGCGGGGACCGGGGAGCTGTTTTTT.

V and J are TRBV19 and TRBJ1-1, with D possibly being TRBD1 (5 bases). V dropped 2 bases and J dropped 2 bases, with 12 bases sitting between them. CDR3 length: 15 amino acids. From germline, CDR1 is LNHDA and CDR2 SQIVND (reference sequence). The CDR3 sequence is CASSIQDSLNTEAFF. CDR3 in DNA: TGTGCCAGTAGTATACAAGACAGCCTAAACACTGAAGCTTTCTTT.

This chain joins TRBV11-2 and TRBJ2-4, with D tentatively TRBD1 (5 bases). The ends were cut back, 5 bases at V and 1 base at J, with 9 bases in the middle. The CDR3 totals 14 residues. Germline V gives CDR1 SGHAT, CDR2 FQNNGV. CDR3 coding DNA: TGTGCCAGCAGCCGCCCAGGGGCCAAAAACATTCAGTACTTC. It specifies CASSRPGAKNIQYF.

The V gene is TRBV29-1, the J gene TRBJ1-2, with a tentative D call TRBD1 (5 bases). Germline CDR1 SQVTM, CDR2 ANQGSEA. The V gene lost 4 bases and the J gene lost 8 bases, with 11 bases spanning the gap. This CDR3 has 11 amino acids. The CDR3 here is CSVGGQKGYTF. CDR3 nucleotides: TGCAGCGTTGGGGGCCAGAAAGGCTACACCTTC.

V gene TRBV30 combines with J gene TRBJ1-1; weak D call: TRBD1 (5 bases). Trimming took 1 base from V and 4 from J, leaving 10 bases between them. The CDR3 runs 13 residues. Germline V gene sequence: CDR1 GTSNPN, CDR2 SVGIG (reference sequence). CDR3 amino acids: CAWSAGRGTEAFF. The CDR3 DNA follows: TGTGCCTGGAGTGCAGGAAGGGGCACTGAAGCTTTCTTT.

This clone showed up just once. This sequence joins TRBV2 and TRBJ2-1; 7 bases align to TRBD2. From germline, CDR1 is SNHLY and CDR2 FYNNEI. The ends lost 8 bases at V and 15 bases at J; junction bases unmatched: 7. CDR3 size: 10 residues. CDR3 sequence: CASRGTIPFF. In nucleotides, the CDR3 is TGTGCCAGCCGAGGGACTATTCCGTTCTTC.

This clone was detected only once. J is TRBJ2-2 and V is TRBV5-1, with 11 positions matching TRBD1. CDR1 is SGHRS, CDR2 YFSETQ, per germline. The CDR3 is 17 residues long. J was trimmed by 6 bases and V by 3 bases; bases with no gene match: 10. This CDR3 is CASSSLDRGRSPGELFF. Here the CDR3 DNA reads TGCGCCAGCAGCTCTTTGGACAGGGGGCGTTCTCCCGGGGAGCTGTTTTTT. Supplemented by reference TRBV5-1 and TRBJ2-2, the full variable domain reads KAGVTQTPRYLIKTRGQQVTLSCSPISGHRSVSWYQQTPGQGLQFLFEYFSETQRNKGNFPGRFSGRQFSNSRSEMNVSTLELGDSALYLCASSSLDRGRSPGELFFGEGSRLTVL.

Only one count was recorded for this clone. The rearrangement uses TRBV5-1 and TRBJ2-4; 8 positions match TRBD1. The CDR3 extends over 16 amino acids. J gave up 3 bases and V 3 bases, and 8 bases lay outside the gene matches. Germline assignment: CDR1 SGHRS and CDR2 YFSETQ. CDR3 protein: CASSSTGDFDKNIQYF. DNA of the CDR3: TGCGCCAGCAGCTCGACAGGGGATTTTGACAAAAACATTCAGTACTTC.

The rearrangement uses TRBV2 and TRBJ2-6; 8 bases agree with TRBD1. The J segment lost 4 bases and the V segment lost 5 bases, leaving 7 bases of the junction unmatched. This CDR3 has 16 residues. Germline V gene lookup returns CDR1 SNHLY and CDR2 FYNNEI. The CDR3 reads CASSIQGAGGANVLTF. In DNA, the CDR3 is TGTGCCAGCAGTATCCAGGGGGCTGGCGGGGCCAACGTCCTGACTTTC. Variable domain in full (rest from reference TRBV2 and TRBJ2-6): EPEVTQTPSHQVTQMGQEVILRCVPISNHLYFYWYRQILGQKVEFLVSFYNNEISEKSEIFDDQFSVERPDGSNFTLKIRSTKLEDSAMYFCASSIQGAGGANVLTFGAGSRLTVL.

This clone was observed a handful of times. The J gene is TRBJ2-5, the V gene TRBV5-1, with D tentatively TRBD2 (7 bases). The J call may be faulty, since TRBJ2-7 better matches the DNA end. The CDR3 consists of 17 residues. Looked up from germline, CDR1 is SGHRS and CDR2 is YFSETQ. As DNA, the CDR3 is TGCGCCAGCAGCTCATGGAGGGGGGGCCCCAGATACCACGAGCAGTACTTC. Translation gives CASSSWRGGPRYHEQYF.

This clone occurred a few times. For the CDR3, the DNA is TGTGCCAGCAGTGAAACAGGTTGGAACACTGAAGCTTTCTTT. Amino acid sequence: CASSETGWNTEAFF. The chain combines TRBV6-4 with TRBJ1-1, with D maybe TRBD1 (5 bases). CDR3 length: 14 amino acids. Trimming left V 3 bases short and J 1 base short, with 9 bases between. Germline V gene lookup returns CDR1 MRHNA and CDR2 SNTAGT.